This TCR beta chain is from a study of T cell changes during pregnancy in multiple sclerosis. Trimming at V came to 3 bases and at J to 10 bases, leaving 12 bases not matched to a gene. This CDR3 is built from 16 residues. Germline CDR1 is MNHEY and CDR2 is SVGAGI. Sequenced by immunoSEQ multiplex PCR; TCRdb stores in-frame clones only, minus some. The sample lists roughly 55,000 clones; roughly 90% were seen once. This clonotype was obtained from a female donor in good health, enrolled as a control in a pregnancy study. The chain recombines TRBV6-5 with TRBJ1-6; 7 bases line up with TRBD1. Sequencing used CD4+ T cells from peripheral blood mononuclear cells, obtained after pregnancy. The chain's CDR3 is CASSYLSSPGGSPLHF. Written as DNA, the CDR3 is TGTGCCAGCAGTTATTTATCCTCACCAGGGGGATCACCCCTCCACTTT.